Detailed here is one T cell receptor beta chain. These data belong to a study of blood T cell repertoires in COVID-19. The repertoire was sequenced with immunoSEQ multiplex PCR; TCRdb's copy has only in-frame clones and lacks some. In the table there are 200,000 to 250,000 clones, 85% to 90% of which are singletons. Donors were grouped by their self-reported clinical history. V dropped 1 base and J dropped 5; count of bases not matched to a gene: 3. The CDR3 is 15 amino acids. Germline V CDR1 and CDR2: SGHAT, FQNNGV. Sequences were obtained from PBMCs or T cells enriched from blood (not recorded which). The chain uses TRBV11-2 and TRBJ1-2; 11 bases fit TRBD1. The TCR comes from a woman in her late teens or twenties in a cohort exposed to, infected with or recovered from COVID-19 (not recorded which). CDR3 coding DNA: TGTGCCAGCAGCTTAGGGACAGGGGGCTCTTATGGCTACACCTTC. Translating it yields CASSLGTGGSYGYTF.